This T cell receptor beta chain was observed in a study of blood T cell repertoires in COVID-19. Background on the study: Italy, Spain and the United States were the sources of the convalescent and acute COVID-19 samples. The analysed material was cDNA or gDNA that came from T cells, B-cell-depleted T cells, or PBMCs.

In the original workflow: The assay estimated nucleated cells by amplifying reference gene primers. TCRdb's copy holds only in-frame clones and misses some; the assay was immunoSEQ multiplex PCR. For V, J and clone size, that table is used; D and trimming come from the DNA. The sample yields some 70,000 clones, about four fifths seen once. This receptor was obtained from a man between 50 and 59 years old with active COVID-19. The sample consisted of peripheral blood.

CDR3 sequence (DNA): TGTGCCAGCAGTTTCCACGGTCCTACCGGGGAGCTGTTTTTT. Its translation is CASSFHGPTGELFF. The rearrangement joins TRBV6-5 to TRBJ2-2, with D unclear. The germline CDR1 and CDR2 sequences are MNHEY and SVGAGI. Trimming pared 4 bases from V and 5 bases from J, leaving 11 bases between. This CDR3 region has 14 residues.